One sample yielded the 9 T cell receptor beta chains listed below, sequenced in a study of T cell clonality in common variable immunodeficiency. General study points: Fewer deletions and N-nucleotide insertions were reportedly seen in common variable immunodeficiency TCR beta sequences.

Their antigens remain unidentified. Assay: immunoSEQ multiplex PCR; the TCRdb copy retains only in-frame clones and omits some. The profile covers over 25,000 clones, none occurring a single time. Sequenced: peripheral blood mononuclear cells. The receptors shown here come from a human donor with common variable immunodeficiency.

On this clone itself: The observed sequence ends 3 residues before the CDR3 terminus, with the missing tail filled in from the germline J gene. The V call is TRBV11-1, the J call TRBJ1-1; D uncertain. Trimming removed 7 bases at V and 0 bases at J, with 9 bases between. The CDR3 length is 13 residues. Germline CDR1 is SGHAT and CDR2 is FQDESV (reference sequence). Incomplete CDR3 DNA: TGTGCCAGCATCCATGACTTGAACACTGAA. Its translation is CASIHDLNTE. The complete CDR3 sequence is CASIHDLNTEAFF. Variable domain in full (rest from reference TRBV11-1 and TRBJ1-1): EAEVAQSPRYKITEKSQAVAFWCDPISGHATLYWYRQILGQGPELLVQFQDESVVDDSQLPKDRFSAERLKGVDSTLKIQPAELGDSAMYLCASIHDLNTEAFFGQGTRLTVV.

This clone was seen more than once but under ten times. The sequenced fragment ends 3 residues before the CDR3 boundary, so the rest is inferred from the germline J gene. This chain uses TRBV7-2 with TRBJ1-1; no definite D call. V lost 1 base to trimming and J lost 0 bases, with 6 bases between them. The CDR3 covers 14 residues. Germline CDR1 and CDR2: SGHTA and FQGNSA. The CDR3 protein is CASSLVRMNTEAFF. Incomplete CDR3 DNA: TGTGCCAGCAGCTTAGTCAGGATGAACACTGAA.

Notes on this clone: Read data end 3 residues before the CDR3 end; the end is taken from the germline J gene. This rearrangement joins TRBV7-9 to TRBJ2-7; TRBD1 is a possible D gene (5 bases). Germline loops: CDR1 SEHNR, CDR2 FQNEAQ (reference sequence). The V end lost 4 bases, the J end lost 3 bases, and 13 bases lay between the germline ends. The CDR3 is 14 amino acids. CDR3 DNA, as far as it was read: TGTGCCAGCAGCTCCCAAAAAGACAGCTACGAG. Amino acid sequence: CASSSQKDSYE. The complete CDR3 sequence is CASSSQKDSYEQYF.

This clone was found many times. Read data end 3 residues before the CDR3 end; the end is taken from the germline J gene. This chain connects TRBV6-2 or TRBV6-3 to TRBJ2-7; D not certain. Trimming shortened V by 2 bases and J by 5 bases, and 4 bases separated the two germline ends. CDR1 and CDR2 from the germline V gene are MNHEY and SVGEGT. The CDR3 length is 11 residues. The sequenced CDR3 bases are TGTGCCAGCAGTTACGGCCACGAG. This codes for CASSYGHE. In full, the CDR3 is CASSYGHEQYF.

This clone was observed a few times. The CDR3 end falls 3 residues outside the read, so it is completed with the germline J gene. The chain employs TRBV7-9 and TRBJ2-5, with D maybe TRBD1 (6 bases). This CDR3 has 11 amino acids. Germline V gene lookup returns CDR1 SEHNR and CDR2 FQNEAQ (reference sequence). V was cut by 8 bases and J by 5 bases, with 9 bases left in between. The CDR3 sequence: CASEGVETQYF. The sequenced part of the CDR3 DNA is TGTGCCAGCGAGGGGGTGGAGACC.

This clone has a handful of counts. The read ends 3 residues before the CDR3 terminus; that terminus is restored from the germline J gene. The chain is built from TRBV6-2 or TRBV6-3 and TRBJ2-5, with 7 bases matching TRBD2. This CDR3 region has 13 residues. V shed 8 bases and J 4 bases; nucleotides not matched to a gene: 7. Germline V gene data show CDR1 as MNHEY and CDR2 as SVGEGT. CDR3 DNA, as far as it was read: TGTGCCAGCTCGATGGGGGGGGTAGAGACC. This translates into CASSMGGVET. The whole CDR3 region reads CASSMGGVETQYF.

This clone was recorded a few times. The read comes to an end 3 residues before the CDR3 does, leaving the germline J gene to fill in the end. The chain couples TRBV7-2 to TRBJ1-4, with D maybe TRBD1 (5 bases). Germline-derived CDR1 and CDR2 are SGHTA and FQGNSA. This CDR3 contains 16 residues. V was shortened by 0 bases and J by 8 bases, with 16 bases between the two germline ends. The sequenced part of the CDR3 DNA is TGTGCCAGCAGCTTAGCCCCCTCGGGGGGTTTGGAAAAA. Its protein product is CASSLAPSGGLEK. The complete CDR3 reads CASSLAPSGGLEKLFF.

The table lists this clone with many counts. The read terminates 3 residues ahead of where the CDR3 ends, so the germline J gene completes it. V and J are TRBV6-2 or TRBV6-3 and TRBJ1-2, with 8 bases identical to TRBD1. This CDR3 comprises 16 residues. V shed 0 bases, J shed 7 bases, and the junction held 10 bases outside the gene matches. In germline, CDR1 is MNHEY, CDR2 SVGEGT. CDR3 in amino acids: CASSYSPDRESVGYTF. Partial CDR3 DNA: TGTGCCAGCAGTTACTCCCCGGACAGGGAATCTGTTGGC.

A few counts support this clone. CDR3 protein: CASSEGFYEQYF. The part of the CDR3 DNA that was read is TGTGCCAGTAGTGAGGGGTTCTACGAG. V and J are TRBV19 and TRBJ2-7; possibly TRBD1 or TRBD2 for D (5 bases each). The read halts 3 residues ahead of the CDR3 end, with the missing end drawn from the germline J gene. From germline, CDR1 is LNHDA and CDR2 SQIVND (reference sequence). The germline V and J ends were trimmed by 5 bases and 3 bases, with 8 bases remaining between them. This CDR3 is 12 amino acids long.